The 16 T cell receptor beta chains in this list originate from one sample, sequenced in a study of T cells in Graves' hyperthyroidism and ophthalmopathy. Amplification targeted TCR beta CDR3 regions from RNA transcripts. The TCR CDR3 was amplified in a first-round RT-PCR using the HTBI primer set. TCRdb processed the multiplex PCR reads anew with MiXCR; each CDR3 protein has one entry. The sample has hundreds of thousands of distinct CDR3 sequences; 17% are singletons. Source material: blood. All receptors derive from a woman between 18 and 29 years old with Graves' ophthalmopathy.

This clonotype has more than one count but fewer than ten. V and J are TRBV5-8 and TRBJ2-3; D perhaps matches TRBD1 (5 bases). Trimming pared 0 bases from V and 0 bases from J, leaving 17 bases between. Per germline, CDR1 SGHTS and CDR2 YDEGEE. This CDR3 is 18 amino acids long. The CDR3 DNA reads TGTGCCAGCAGCTTGGGAAGGGGTGCAGGCTCTAGCACAGATACGCAGTATTTT. It specifies CASSLGRGAGSSTDTQYF.

This clonotype was counted only a few times. This chain links TRBV7-3 with TRBJ1-2, with 8 bases lining up with TRBD1. The CDR3 runs to 18 residues. V shed 5 bases, J shed 7 bases, and the junction held 21 bases outside the gene matches. Germline V CDR1 and CDR2: SGHTA, FQGTGA. The CDR3 coding sequence is TGTGCCAGCAGCCACTTGGGCCCTCCGGGACAGGAGCGGGCTGGCTACACCTTC. Protein sequence: CASSHLGPPGQERAGYTF.

This clonotype was found many times. This rearrangement joins TRBV2 to TRBJ2-7, with D perhaps being TRBD1 or TRBD2 (5 bases each). The CDR3 covers 16 residues. CDR1 is SNHLY, CDR2 FYNNEI, per germline. Trimming stripped 2 bases from V and 0 bases from J, with 14 bases between. The CDR3 DNA follows: TGTGCCAGCAGTGAATTTGTCAGGGAGAGCTCCTACGAGCAGTACTTC. It translates to CASSEFVRESSYEQYF.

The rearrangement joins TRBV12-3 or TRBV12-4 to TRBJ1-3; D remains unclear. The CDR3 totals 10 residues. Trimming removed 8 bases at V and 9 bases at J, with 8 bases between. The CDR3 nucleotides are TGTGCCAGCTCCCTATTCACCATATATTTT. Residues: CASSLFTIYF.

The chain has TRBV5-5 and TRBJ1-2; 7 bases fit TRBD1. Germline V lookup: CDR1 SGHKS, CDR2 YYEKEE (reference sequence). V gave up 2 bases and J gave up 8 bases; unmatched junction bases: 18. CDR3 length: 17 amino acids. CDR3 nucleotides: TGTGCCAGCAGCTTTTTATCCAATTATCGGACAGGAGAAGGCTACACCTTC. This translates into CASSFLSNYRTGEGYTF.

The chain carries TRBV6-1 and TRBJ2-2; TRBD1 matches at 7 bases. Germline V lookup: CDR1 MNHNS, CDR2 SASEGT. J gave up 1 base and V 5 bases, and 4 bases lay outside the gene matches. This CDR3 is 15 amino acids long. The CDR3 DNA reads TGTGCCAGCAGTTATAGACAGGGGAACACCGGGGAGCTGTTTTTT. It codes for CASSYRQGNTGELFF.

This clonotype was seen a few times. The rearrangement joins TRBV7-8 to TRBJ1-6; no definite D call. V gave up 4 bases and J gave up 5 bases, with 12 bases separating them. The length of the CDR3 is 15 residues. Germline CDR1 is SGHVS and CDR2 is FQNEAQ. As DNA, the CDR3 is TGTGCCAGCAGCTCGAGGCGCTTTGATAATTCACCCCTCCACTTT. It is translated as CASSSRRFDNSPLHF.

This clonotype appeared many times. The chain employs TRBV6-1 and TRBJ2-3; the D gene could be TRBD1 or TRBD2 (6 bases each). CDR3 length: 13 residues. Looked up from germline, CDR1 is MNHNS and CDR2 is SASEGT. Trimming cost V 6 bases and J 3 bases, with 10 bases left between them. In DNA, the CDR3 is TGTGCCAGCAGAAGGGGGGTTACAGATACGCAGTATTTT. This encodes CASRRGVTDTQYF.

This clonotype was counted at least ten times. The CDR3 loop is CSARDLLADTGELFF. The CDR3 nucleotides are TGCAGTGCTAGAGATTTACTAGCGGACACCGGGGAGCTGTTTTTT. This chain uses TRBV20-1 with TRBJ2-2, with 8 bases fitting TRBD2. The V and J ends lost 0 bases and 3 bases, in that order; junction bases with no gene match: 3. CDR3 length equals 15 residues. Germline V CDR1 and CDR2: DFQATT, SNEGSKA (reference sequence).

This clonotype was found many times. The rearrangement joins TRBV27 to TRBJ2-7; 13 bases agree with TRBD2. Germline V gene sequence: CDR1 MNHEY, CDR2 SMNVEV (reference sequence). The trim removed 4 bases at V and 7 bases at J, leaving 4 bases unmatched. This CDR3 comprises 14 residues. The CDR3 nucleotides are TGTGCCAGCAGTTCACTAGCGGGGGGGAGGGAGCAGTACTTC. Translating gives CASSSLAGGREQYF.

J is TRBJ2-7 and V is TRBV5-1, with TRBD2 matching 8 bases. The V gene end was trimmed by 4 bases and the J gene end by 2 bases; junction bases not matched to a gene: 23. The CDR3 has 20 residues. The germline CDR1 and CDR2 sequences are SGHRS and YFSETQ. CDR3 protein: CASSPRRAETGLVIPYEQYF. As DNA, the CDR3 is TGCGCCAGCAGCCCCCGGCGGGCTGAAACGGGACTAGTCATACCCTACGAGCAGTACTTC.

The genes are TRBV6-1 and TRBJ2-7; 7 bases match TRBD2. Unmatched junction bases numbered 2, after V lost 8 bases and J lost 1 base. The CDR3 has 12 amino acids. Germline lookup yields CDR1 MNHNS and CDR2 SASEGT. The CDR3 region has the DNA TGTGCCAGCGATAGCGGGTCCTACGAGCAGTACTTC. Protein product: CASDSGSYEQYF.

The chain is built from TRBV6-5 and TRBJ2-6; no firm D call. Germline V gene sequence: CDR1 MNHEY, CDR2 SVGAGI. Trimming stripped 0 bases from V and 5 bases from J, with 2 bases between. The CDR3 runs 13 residues. CDR3 sequence (DNA): TGTGCCAGCAGTTACTCCAGGGCCAACGTCCTGACTTTC. It translates to CASSYSRANVLTF.

This clonotype was observed many times. The chain employs TRBV19 and TRBJ1-1, with D perhaps TRBD1 (6 bases). CDR1 and CDR2 (germline): LNHDA, SQIVND (reference sequence). V dropped 3 bases and J dropped 1 base, with 9 bases sitting between them. CDR3 length equals 14 residues. In DNA, the CDR3 is TGTGCCAGTAGTATCGGGACATCGAACACTGAAGCTTTCTTT. Protein product: CASSIGTSNTEAFF.

This clonotype was found a few times. This rearrangement joins TRBV5-6 to TRBJ2-2; D uncertain. Germline CDR1 reads SGHDT; CDR2 reads YYEEEE. The CDR3 consists of 15 residues. The V end lost 2 bases, the J end lost 2 bases, and 10 bases lay between the germline ends. CDR3 loop: CASSFRTVNTGELFF. The CDR3 coding sequence is TGTGCCAGCAGCTTCCGGACGGTAAACACCGGGGAGCTGTTTTTT.

This clonotype was observed a few times. One end of the junction is discordant with germline, which a read error may explain. This chain links TRBV12-3 or TRBV12-4 with TRBJ1-2; D uncertain. CDR3 length: 15 amino acids. The CDR3 region has the DNA TGTGCCGGCAGTCCTAGTGGCGGAAATAACTATGGCTACACCTTC. This encodes CAGSPSGGNNYGYTF.